This entry lists 28 T cell receptor beta chains sequenced from one sample in a study of blood T cells in healthy people across ages (dated by TCRdb to the mid-2010s). Libraries were prepared through 5' RACE. The reads were generated on an Illumina HiSeq 2500. A second PCR of roughly 7 to 11 cycles was performed with a sample-barcoded 5' primer and a J-beta primer mix. The public reads were quality trimmed at Q25 with fastp and then assembled into clones with MiXCR by TCRdb, keeping productive beta chains. Duplicate CDR3 protein sequences are folded into a single record with the most common DNA and genes. The sample table shows more than 900,000 distinct CDR3 sequences, and 20% to 25% are seen once. The ten largest account for 0.65% to 0.75% of the sample. These data also formed part of another study, on T cells of mothers and their children.

The material sequenced was blood. These receptors were taken from a girl aged 2 to 10 in good health.

The chain couples TRBV7-2 to TRBJ1-2; no reliable D call. The CDR3 has 12 amino acids. Trimming took 4 bases from V and 4 from J, leaving 7 bases between them. The germline V gene has CDR1 SGHTA and CDR2 FQGNSA. CDR3 bases: TGTGCCAGCAGCTCAAGGAGCTATGGCTACACCTTC. This codes for CASSSRSYGYTF. Looking up the rest from reference TRBV7-2 and TRBJ1-2 gives the full variable domain: GAGVSQSPSNKVTEKGKDVELRCDPISGHTALYWYRQSLGQGLEFLIYFQGNSAPDKSGLPSDRFSAERTGGSVSTLTIQRTQQEDSAVYLCASSSRSYGYTFGSGTRLTVV.

This rearrangement joins TRBV12-3 or TRBV12-4 to TRBJ1-2, with 7 bases that match TRBD1. V gave up 6 bases and J gave up 8 bases; unmatched junction bases: 9. The CDR3 sequence is 13 residues long. CDR3 DNA sequence: TGTGCCAGCAGACCCGACAGGGCGGGAGGCTACACCTTC. Translated: CASRPDRAGGYTF.

This clonotype was seen only a few times. The chain uses TRBV12-3 or TRBV12-4 and TRBJ1-4, with a tentative D call TRBD1 (5 bases). The CDR3 spans 15 residues. V was pared by 8 bases and J by 3 bases, with 16 bases between. The CDR3 nucleotides are TGTGCCAGCCGCAGGGAGATAGGGCCTAATGAAAAACTGTTTTTT. It translates to CASRREIGPNEKLFF.

Only a few counts were recorded for this clonotype. The chain carries TRBV6-6 and TRBJ2-1, with a tentative D call TRBD2 (6 bases). With the DNA end fitting TRBJ2-7 better, the J assignment may be wrong. The CDR3 contains 12 residues. The germline V gene has CDR1 MNHNY and CDR2 SVGAGI (reference sequence). The CDR3 sequence is CASNSGAYEQYF. In DNA form, the CDR3 reads TGTGCCAGCAATAGCGGCGCCTACGAGCAGTACTTC.

A few counts support this clonotype. This chain connects TRBV4-1 to TRBJ2-1, with TRBD2 matching 13 bases. CDR3 length: 19 residues. With 6 bases clipped from V and 7 bases from J, the junction kept 18 bases outside the gene matches. Germline V gene lookup returns CDR1 MGHRA and CDR2 YSYEKL. The CDR3 sequence: CASSLYGLAGDSPGNEQFF. CDR3 DNA: TGCGCCAGCAGTCTTTACGGACTAGCGGGAGACTCCCCTGGGAATGAGCAGTTCTTC.

The CDR3: CASSPGTSGSPDTQYF. The DNA of the CDR3 is TGTGCCAGCAGCCCGGGGACTAGCGGGAGCCCAGATACGCAGTATTTT. The J gene is TRBJ2-3, the V gene TRBV7-9, with 14 bases matching TRBD2. Germline V lookup: CDR1 SEHNR, CDR2 FQNEAQ (reference sequence). J was trimmed by 4 bases and V by 5 bases; bases with no gene match: 5. This CDR3 has 16 residues. The whole variable domain, filled in from reference TRBV7-9 and TRBJ2-3, reads DTGVSQNPRHKITKRGQNVTFRCDPISEHNRLYWYRQTLGQGPEFLTYFQNEAQLEKSRLLSDRFSAERPKGSFSTLEIQRTEQGDSAMYLCASSPGTSGSPDTQYFGPGTRLTVL.

This clonotype was counted only a few times. CDR3 sequence reads: CASSSQGGVETQYF. The CDR3 nucleotides are TGTGCCAGCAGTTCCCAAGGAGGGGTAGAGACCCAGTACTTC. This chain joins TRBV27 and TRBJ2-5; tentatively, D is TRBD2 (6 bases). The CDR3 sequence is 14 residues long. V lost 4 bases, J lost 4 bases, and 13 bases lay in between. CDR1 is MNHEY and CDR2 is SMNVEV in the germline V gene (reference sequence).

About this clonotype: One end of the junction does not line up with germline, which may come from a read error. The chain couples TRBV10-3 to TRBJ1-4, with no clear D. Germline V gives CDR1 ENHRY, CDR2 SYGVKD. The CDR3 is 14 amino acids. Here the CDR3 DNA reads TGTGCCATCAGTCCCTACGGAGGAAATGAAGAACTGTTTTTT. Its translation is CAISPYGGNEELFF.

The chain employs TRBV7-9 and TRBJ2-6, with 7 bases fitting TRBD1. The length of the CDR3 is 19 residues. The J segment lost 2 bases and the V segment lost 4 bases, leaving 14 bases of the junction unmatched. The germline gives CDR1 SEHNR, CDR2 FQNEAQ (reference sequence). The CDR3 DNA sequence: TGTGCCAGCAGCTCCCGCCCTGGGCCAGGGGGTGCTGGGGCCAACGTCCTGACTTTC. Translation: CASSSRPGPGGAGANVLTF. The full variable domain, rest sourced from reference TRBV7-9 and TRBJ2-6, is DTGVSQNPRHKITKRGQNVTFRCDPISEHNRLYWYRQTLGQGPEFLTYFQNEAQLEKSRLLSDRFSAERPKGSFSTLEIQRTEQGDSAMYLCASSSRPGPGGAGANVLTFGAGSRLTVL.

This chain connects TRBV28 to TRBJ2-3, with a weak D call TRBD1 (6 bases). The CDR3 loop spans 15 amino acids. Trimming took 5 bases from V and 4 from J, leaving 16 bases between them. CDR1 and CDR2 (germline): MDHEN, SYDVKM. In DNA, the CDR3 is TGTGCCAGCAGTCTCACAGGGTCCGGGTCAGATACGCAGTATTTT. This translates into CASSLTGSGSDTQYF.

This chain joins TRBV20-1 and TRBJ2-7; possibly TRBD2 for D (5 bases). V was trimmed by 7 bases and J by 0 bases, leaving 22 bases between them. From germline, CDR1 is DFQATT and CDR2 SNEGSKA (reference sequence). CDR3 length: 16 amino acids. The CDR3 DNA sequence: TGCAGTGTTGCCCTACCGCGGACGGGGAGCTCCTACGAGCAGTACTTC. Its protein product is CSVALPRTGSSYEQYF.

V gene TRBV12-3 or TRBV12-4 combines with J gene TRBJ2-5; 9 bases match TRBD1. The assigned J gene may be wrong: the sequence end matches TRBJ2-1 better. CDR3 length: 14 residues. The CDR3 DNA sequence: TGTGCCAGCAGGGGACAGGGCGTCGGGCATGAGCAGTTCTTC. Translated: CASRGQGVGHEQFF.

This clonotype came up a few times. The CDR3: CASSSGSGEQYF. Here the CDR3 DNA reads TGTGCCAGCAGTTCAGGTTCTGGGGAGCAGTACTTC. The rearrangement joins TRBV27 to TRBJ2-5, with D perhaps TRBD2 (5 bases). Trimming took 4 bases from V and 11 from J, leaving 14 bases between them. Germline-derived CDR1 and CDR2 are MNHEY and SMNVEV (reference sequence). This CDR3 is 12 amino acids long.

In regard to this clonotype: Mismatch with germline at one junction end may stem from a read error. The rearrangement links TRBV20-1 to TRBJ2-1; D call uncertain. The end of the DNA is better explained by TRBJ2-5, so the J call may be wrong. This CDR3 contains 12 residues. Germline CDR1 is DFQATT and CDR2 is SNEGSKA (reference sequence). The CDR3 spells CSASHSQEAQYF. The CDR3 coding sequence is TGCAGTGCTAGTCACAGCCAAGAGGCCCAGTACTTC.

This sequence joins TRBV12-3 or TRBV12-4 and TRBJ1-2; D is possibly TRBD1 (6 bases). This CDR3 region has 14 residues. Trimming shortened V by 8 bases and J by 0 bases, and 13 bases separated the two germline ends. CDR3 nucleotide sequence: TGTGCCAGCCTGGAGGGACATCCTAACTATGGCTACACCTTC. Its translation is CASLEGHPNYGYTF.

There are a few counts of this clonotype. This chain joins TRBV7-2 and TRBJ1-2, with 7 bases that match TRBD1. From germline, CDR1 is SGHTA and CDR2 FQGNSA. After removal of 1 base from V and 7 bases from J, the junction contained 3 bases not matched to a gene. The CDR3 loop spans 13 amino acids. CDR3 sequence: CASSLEQGTGYTF. The CDR3 region has the DNA TGTGCCAGCAGCTTAGAACAGGGGACTGGCTACACCTTC.

This clonotype showed up just a few times. The CDR3 is CSVFFQETQYF. The DNA for the CDR3 is TGCAGCGTCTTTTTCCAAGAGACCCAGTACTTC. The chain is built from TRBV29-1 and TRBJ2-1; D remains ambiguous. The DNA end is a closer match to TRBJ2-5, so the J assignment may be wrong. The CDR3 spans 11 residues. The germline CDR1 and CDR2 sequences are SQVTM and ANQGSEA.

This chain links TRBV6-6 with TRBJ1-1; D call uncertain. The V gene's germline CDR1 is MNHNY and CDR2 SVGAGI (reference sequence). The CDR3 is made up of 14 amino acids. Deletions cut 0 bases from V and 6 bases from J, with 11 bases between. CDR3 in DNA: TGTGCCAGCAGTTACTCCGAAGGGAGTCCTGAAGCTTTCTTT. It encodes CASSYSEGSPEAFF.

In its sample, this clonotype was seen a few times. The chain links TRBV3-1 to TRBJ2-5; 9 bases agree with TRBD2. The CDR3 loop spans 16 amino acids. The germline V gene encodes CDR1 LGHDT and CDR2 YNNKEL (reference sequence). V dropped 5 bases and J dropped 9; count of bases not matched to a gene: 16. CDR3 coding DNA: TGTGCCAGCAGCACGTCTAATGCGGGGGGGCCCTCGGCCCAGTACTTC. This codes for CASSTSNAGGPSAQYF.

The gene calls are TRBV20-1 and TRBJ1-3, with unresolved D. CDR3 length: 13 residues. The V end lost 3 bases, the J end lost 0 bases, and 6 bases lay between the germline ends. The germline V gene encodes CDR1 DFQATT and CDR2 SNEGSKA (reference sequence). The CDR3 DNA sequence: TGCAGTGCTAGTCGCGCCTCTGGAAACACCATATATTTT. Translated: CSASRASGNTIYF.

The table lists this clonotype with a few counts. The V call is TRBV7-9, the J call TRBJ1-4; 9 bases agree with TRBD1. J lost 5 bases, V lost 4 bases, and 8 bases had no gene match. Germline V lookup: CDR1 SEHNR, CDR2 FQNEAQ (reference sequence). This CDR3 spans 16 amino acids. As DNA, the CDR3 is TGTGCCAGCAGCTCGGGTACAGGGGGCCTCAATGAAAAACTGTTTTTT. This translates into CASSSGTGGLNEKLFF.

The sample holds a few counts of this clonotype. V is TRBV20-1 and J is TRBJ2-7, with D uncertain. Gene TRBJ2-5 matches the end of the DNA better, so the J call may be wrong. Germline V gives CDR1 DFQATT, CDR2 SNEGSKA (reference sequence). This CDR3 has 13 residues. The CDR3 DNA reads TGCAGTGCTAGAGCCCAGATTGCGGAGACCCAGTACTTC. Translation gives CSARAQIAETQYF.

The rearrangement links TRBV3-1 to TRBJ2-1, with 7 bases matching TRBD2. V lost 4 bases and J lost 5; bases outside the gene matches: 11. Germline CDR1 and CDR2: LGHDT and YNNKEL (reference sequence). This CDR3 is built from 16 residues. CDR3 DNA: TGTGCCAGCAGCCCCGTTCTAGCGGCGAAAGACAATGAGCAGTTCTTC. Protein sequence: CASSPVLAAKDNEQFF.

This chain connects TRBV6-6 to TRBJ1-1, with a possible D match to TRBD1 (6 bases). V was shortened by 6 bases and J by 5 bases, with 13 bases between the two germline ends. There are 13 residues in the CDR3. Germline CDR1 reads MNHNY; CDR2 reads SVGAGI (reference sequence). CDR3 in amino acids: CASRTGTPTEAFF. CDR3 DNA sequence: TGTGCCAGCAGAACCGGGACACCGACTGAAGCTTTCTTT.

The chain employs TRBV5-1 and TRBJ2-2; 11 bases align to TRBD2. The CDR3 is made up of 16 amino acids. The J segment lost 5 bases and the V segment lost 4 bases, leaving 7 bases of the junction unmatched. Germline loops: CDR1 SGHRS, CDR2 YFSETQ. DNA for the CDR3: TGCGCCAGCAGCGTCCCCGGGACTAGCGGAACCGGGGAGCTGTTTTTT. Translating it yields CASSVPGTSGTGELFF.

With regard to this clonotype: An end of the junction differs from the germline gene, which may be a read error. The chain couples TRBV6-2 or TRBV6-3 to TRBJ1-1; D possibly corresponds to TRBD1 (5 bases). The CDR3 is made up of 14 amino acids. CDR1 MNHEY and CDR2 SVGEGT come from the germline V gene. DNA for the CDR3: TGTGCCAGCCTTGACAGTCCGATGAACACTGCAGCTTTCTTT. This translates into CASLDSPMNTAAFF.

Only a few counts were recorded for this clonotype. The chain joins TRBV10-3 to TRBJ2-5; D might be TRBD2 (7 bases). The CDR3 length is 14 residues. V lost 10 bases and J 2 bases, leaving 17 bases between the germline ends. Germline assignment: CDR1 ENHRY and CDR2 SYGVKD. In nucleotides, the CDR3 is TGTGCCACCTCTAGGCGGGGGCTTCAAGAGACCCAGTACTTC. As protein: CATSRRGLQETQYF.

This clonotype was recorded a few times. This chain uses TRBV29-1 with TRBJ2-2; D possibly corresponds to TRBD1 (5 bases). CDR1 and CDR2 from the germline V gene are SQVTM and ANQGSEA. V lost 6 bases to trimming and J lost 1 base, with 12 bases between them. This CDR3 comprises 14 residues. CDR3 bases: TGCAGCGTAGGTGAAGGGGTGAACACCGGGGAGCTGTTTTTT. It translates to CSVGEGVNTGELFF.